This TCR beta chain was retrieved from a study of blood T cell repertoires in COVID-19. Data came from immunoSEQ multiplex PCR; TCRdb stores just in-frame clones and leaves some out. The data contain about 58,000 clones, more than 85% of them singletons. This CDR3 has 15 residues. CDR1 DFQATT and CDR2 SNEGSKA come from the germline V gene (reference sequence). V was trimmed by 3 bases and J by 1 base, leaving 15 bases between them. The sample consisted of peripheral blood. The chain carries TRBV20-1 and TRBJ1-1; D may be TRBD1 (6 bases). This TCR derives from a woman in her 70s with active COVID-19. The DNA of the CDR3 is TGCAGTGCTAGTCGGGACACCCGGGGGAACACTGAAGCTTTCTTT. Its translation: CSASRDTRGNTEAFF.